Below, one TCR beta chain is given with its context. Its antigen is still unknown. TRB amplification used about 250 ng of peripheral blood genomic DNA, around 40,000 genome equivalents, per sample. The data originate from a study of T cell clusters in autoimmune cytopenias (dated by TCRdb to the late 2010s). Background on the whole study: A median TRB sequencing depth of approximately 50,000 reads per sample was reached, and a median of 2,350 distinct TRB clonotypes per sample was obtained. Alongside healthy, CLL and autoimmune hepatitis controls, autoimmune cytopenia patients had their peripheral blood TRB and IGH repertoires sequenced at active disease and again during treatment follow-up. The goal of the study was to find out whether patients with autoimmune cytopenia have a disease-specific immune repertoire signature that could be used as a blood-based biomarker.

Multiplex PCR with a touch-down protocol amplified TRB rearrangements, with the TRB-A and TRB-B primer pools combined in a single tube. Two consecutive PCR reactions with Phusion HS II polymerase added Illumina adapters and sample indices to the amplicons. The amplicons were gel-purified using the NucleoSpin Gel and PCR Clean-up kit, after which quantification was performed by Qubit and quality was checked on an Agilent 2100 Bioanalyzer. Sequencing of the libraries was done on an Illumina MiSeq with paired-end, single-indexed, 600-cycle runs. As for the authors' bioinformatics: TRB reads were aligned and assembled with MiXCR version 2.1.12 using the default MiXCR reference library. Each unique CDR3 nucleotide sequence defined a clone, and only productive sequences with at least two reads were analysed. Alpha-parameterized diversity profiles (alpha 0 to 5), including the Shannon (alpha 1) and Simpson (alpha 2) indices, were computed with an R script to assess repertoire diversity. The tcR package was used to compute combinatorial TRB VJ usage, and cohorts were compared on this usage by principal component analysis with ade4. GLIPH was used to cluster TCRbeta CDR3s in pairs of cohorts matched for age and read depth, and a Wilcoxon test was used to compare cluster frequencies. The reads went through TCRdb reprocessing, and each CDR3 protein sequence gets one entry with no DNA. Here the V and J calls rest on TCRdb's processing, not on the authors' analysis. This sample's table lists under 8,500 distinct CDR3 sequences. The ten largest clones represent roughly 3.4% of the sample.

Findings and caveats that apply to the study as a whole: Around 3-fold more exclusive TRB clusters were observed in healthy donors than in active autoimmune hepatitis patients, consistent with an autoimmunity-wide signature. The TRB repertoire shifts, including less even repertoires in secondary cytopenia and CLL, mostly reflected lymphoma bias and not autoimmunity. The cluster-lack signature was not seen for secondary cytopenia versus CLL, apparently masked by the dominant lymphoma-associated repertoire. A lack of physiological T cell clusters in primary autoimmune cytopenia patients was suggested by GLIPH, as 51 clusters were found to be exclusive to healthy donors versus about 16 exclusive to patients. The T cell clusters were defined only in silico, and the functional role of the clusters still needed to be validated experimentally.

This TCR was recovered from a human donor with an autoimmune cytopenia or autoimmune hepatitis (not recorded which). Source material: peripheral blood.

The CDR3 region has the sequence CASSLGGFNNQPQHF. The sequence links TRBV27 to TRBJ1-5; lacking DNA, the TRBD1 call made by TCRdb goes unchecked. The CDR3 runs 15 amino acids, cysteine and phenylalanine included. Nucleotide data are not available. CDR1 is given as MNHEY and CDR2 as SMNVEV, both from the germline V gene (reference sequence).